One sample yielded the 6 T cell receptor beta chains listed below, sequenced in a study of early T cells in non-severe SARS-CoV-2 infection. TCRdb re-analysed the 5' RACE reads in MiXCR, keeping a single row per CDR3 protein. The sample includes some 78,000 distinct CDR3 sequences, roughly 13% seen only once; the top ten take about 6.4%. Source material: whole blood. Receptors were obtained from an adult who was a healthcare worker with PCR-confirmed SARS-CoV-2 infection or an uninfected control (not recorded which).

In this sample, this clonotype turned up a few times. The chain employs TRBV18 and TRBJ1-1; D is undetermined. The germline V and J ends were trimmed by 6 bases and 11 bases, with 13 bases remaining between them. This CDR3 is built from 11 residues. Germline V gene data show CDR1 as KGHSH and CDR2 as LQKENI. CDR3: CASSQEVLAFF. In DNA, the CDR3 is TGTGCCAGCTCGCAAGAGGTTTTGGCTTTCTTT.

In its sample, this clonotype was seen a few times. This sequence joins TRBV20-1 and TRBJ2-3; a weak D match, TRBD2 (6 bases). Trimming cost V 1 base and J 2 bases, with 10 bases left between them. Germline CDR1 and CDR2: DFQATT and SNEGSKA (reference sequence). The CDR3 consists of 14 residues. Here the CDR3 reads CSARVGGLTDTQYF. In DNA form, the CDR3 reads TGCAGTGCTAGAGTGGGAGGCCTCACAGATACGCAGTATTTT.

This chain uses TRBV5-1 with TRBJ2-3, with 7 bases lining up with TRBD2. The CDR3 consists of 13 residues. Germline V gene lookup returns CDR1 SGHRS and CDR2 YFSETQ. V lost 7 bases to trimming and J lost 2 bases; unmatched junction nucleotides: 4. The CDR3 loop reads CASYSGLTDTQYF. The CDR3 nucleotides are TGCGCCAGCTATAGCGGGCTCACAGATACGCAGTATTTT.

This clonotype has at least ten counts. CDR3 in amino acids: CASSLGTNEQFF. The DNA of the CDR3 is TGTGCCAGCAGCTTAGGGACTAATGAGCAGTTCTTC. The chain carries TRBV11-2 and TRBJ2-1, with D perhaps matching TRBD2 (5 bases). V was cut by 1 base and J by 7 bases, with 5 bases left in between. The CDR3 runs to 12 residues. Per the germline V gene, CDR1 is SGHAT and CDR2 is FQNNGV.

This clonotype was picked up a small number of times. In nucleotides, the CDR3 is TGCAGCCCTAGACCCCTCACAGATACGCAGTATTTT. Protein product: CSPRPLTDTQYF. The chain has TRBV29-1 and TRBJ2-3; D gene ambiguous. The CDR3 length is 12 residues. Germline V gene lookup returns CDR1 SQVTM and CDR2 ANQGSEA. Trimming took 8 bases from V and 2 from J, leaving 11 bases between them.

This clonotype was detected a few times. J is TRBJ2-1 and V is TRBV4-2; 9 bases map to TRBD2. This CDR3 has 19 amino acids. The germline V gene encodes CDR1 LGHNA and CDR2 YNFKEQ. Trimming took 0 bases from V and 4 from J; bases not matched to a gene: 13. The CDR3 nucleotides read TGTGCCAGCAGCCAAGAAGCTACCCTTAGCGGGGGTGTGTACAATGAGCAGTTCTTC. Translating gives CASSQEATLSGGVYNEQFF.